This T cell receptor (beta chain) was sequenced for a study of blood T cells in healthy people across ages. Study results and limitations: Higher diversity and more naive CD4+ cells were features of long-lived donors, compared to aged donors. Higher naive T cell percentage went strongly together with higher TCR beta diversity. Per million T cells, TCR beta diversity dropped roughly linearly as age increased.

The CDR3 has 15 amino acids. Germline assignment: CDR1 MNHEY and CDR2 SVGEGT. Trimming took 8 bases from V and 6 from J, leaving 19 bases between them. Alongside a J-beta primer mix, a sample-barcoded 5' primer served in a second PCR lasting about 7 to 11 cycles. Every single cDNA molecule received a tag from a template-switch adaptor with 12 random nucleotides. TCRdb ran MiXCR on the 5' RACE reads and lists one entry per CDR3 protein. The top ten hold over 2% of the sample, which has roughly 2 million distinct CDR3 sequences, about 50% seen once. This clonotype has just one count. What it binds is unknown.

The TCR originated in a woman in her thirties or forties in good health. The sequenced material came from blood. The V gene is TRBV6-2 or TRBV6-3, the J gene TRBJ2-2; D is uncertain. CDR3 DNA: TGTGCCAGCTGCCGCCTCGCAAACCCATCCGGGGAGCTGTTTTTT. Amino acid sequence: CASCRLANPSGELFF.